The 4 T cell receptor beta chains reported below all come from one sample, sequenced in a study of blood T cell repertoires in COVID-19. Here immunoSEQ multiplex PCR was the method, and the copy in TCRdb shows in-frame clones only, minus some. The top ten clones hold 13% to 15% of a sample with 150,000 or so clones, approximately 82% of them seen once. Sequencing was carried out using PBMCs or T cells enriched from blood (not recorded which). All receptors come from a man aged 45-65 years who had recovered from COVID-19.

The V gene is TRBV27, the J gene TRBJ1-5; TRBD1 matches at 7 bases. With V trimmed by 5 bases and J by 8 bases, 6 bases remained unmatched. The CDR3 extends over 13 amino acids. Germline V lookup: CDR1 MNHEY, CDR2 SMNVEV (reference sequence). The CDR3 protein is CASSLNRGEPQHF. CDR3 in DNA: TGTGCCAGCAGTCTAAACAGGGGCGAGCCCCAGCATTTT.

The chain combines TRBV6-5 with TRBJ1-2; 7 positions agree with TRBD1. Trimming at V came to 6 bases and at J to 2 bases, leaving 6 bases not matched to a gene. Germline CDR1 reads MNHEY; CDR2 reads SVGAGI. This CDR3 is 14 amino acids long. DNA of the CDR3: TGTGCCAGCAGAAGGGACAGAGTCAACTATGGCTACACCTTC. Its protein product is CASRRDRVNYGYTF.

This chain uses TRBV10-3 with TRBJ2-7; possibly TRBD1 for D (6 bases). Germline assignment: CDR1 ENHRY and CDR2 SYGVKD. Trimming removed 8 bases from V and 4 bases from J, with 15 bases in between. The CDR3 spans 13 residues. CDR3 bases: TGTGCCATCCGCGGGCAGGGGATGTACGAGCAGTACTTC. Translation: CAIRGQGMYEQYF.

There are a few counts of this clone. V gene TRBV7-8 combines with J gene TRBJ1-2; perhaps TRBD1 as D (5 bases). V lost 5 bases and J lost 7, with 20 bases in between. Germline V gene lookup returns CDR1 SGHVS and CDR2 FQNEAQ. The CDR3 extends over 15 amino acids. DNA of the CDR3: TGTGCCAGCAGCCCAACGGCCAGGGTGATAGGTGGCTACACCTTC. It specifies CASSPTARVIGGYTF.